The text below deals with one T cell receptor beta chain. The antigen remains unidentified. It was one heparinised blood draw, averaging approximately 100 mL, that each donor gave. This record comes from a study of beta chain features in type 1 diabetes. On the study more broadly: The patients were much like the healthy donors in age, gender and cell yields.

This CDR3 region has 17 residues. Study-wide results and limits: The influence of HLA type on TCRB rearrangement stayed undetermined.

Expressed TCRB transcripts were sequenced because the entire RNA isolate underwent reverse transcription. The data were produced by immunoSEQ multiplex PCR, yet TCRdb's version contains in-frame clones alone and is incomplete. The table has about 250,000 clones, about 14% seen once. Sequencing was performed on naive CD4+ T cells from blood. This receptor was obtained from a woman in her thirties or forties in good health. This chain uses TRBV21-1 with TRBJ2-4; no check of the table's D call, TRBD1, against the DNA was made. TRBV21-1 is recorded as a pseudogene. In DNA form, the CDR3 reads TGTGCCAGCAGCAAATACGCCAGTCGTCAGGGGATAAACATTCAGTACTTC. Translation: CASSKYASRQGINIQYF.